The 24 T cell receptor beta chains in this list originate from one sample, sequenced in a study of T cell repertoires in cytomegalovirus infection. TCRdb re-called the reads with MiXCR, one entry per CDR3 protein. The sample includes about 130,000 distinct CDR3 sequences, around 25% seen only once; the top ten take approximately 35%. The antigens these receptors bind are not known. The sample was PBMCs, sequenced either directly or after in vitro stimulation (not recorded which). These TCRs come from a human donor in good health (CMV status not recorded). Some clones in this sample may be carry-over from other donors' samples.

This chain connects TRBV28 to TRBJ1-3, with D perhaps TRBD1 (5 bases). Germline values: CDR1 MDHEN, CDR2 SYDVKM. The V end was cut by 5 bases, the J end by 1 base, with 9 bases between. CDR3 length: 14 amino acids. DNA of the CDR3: TGTGCCAGCAGTAACGACAGATCTGGAAACACCATATATTTT. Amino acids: CASSNDRSGNTIYF.

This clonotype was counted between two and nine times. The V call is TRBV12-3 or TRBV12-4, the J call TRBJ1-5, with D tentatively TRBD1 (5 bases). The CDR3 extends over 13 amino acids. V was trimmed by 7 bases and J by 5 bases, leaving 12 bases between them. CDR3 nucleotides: TGTGCCAGCAACCCAGGGCAGGATCAGCCCCAGCATTTT. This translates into CASNPGQDQPQHF.

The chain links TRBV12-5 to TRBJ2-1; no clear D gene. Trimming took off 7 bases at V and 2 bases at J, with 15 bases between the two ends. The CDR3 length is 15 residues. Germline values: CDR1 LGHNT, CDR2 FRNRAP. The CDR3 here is CASALRPFPYNEQFF. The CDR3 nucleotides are TGTGCTAGTGCCCTGAGGCCCTTTCCCTACAATGAGCAGTTCTTC.

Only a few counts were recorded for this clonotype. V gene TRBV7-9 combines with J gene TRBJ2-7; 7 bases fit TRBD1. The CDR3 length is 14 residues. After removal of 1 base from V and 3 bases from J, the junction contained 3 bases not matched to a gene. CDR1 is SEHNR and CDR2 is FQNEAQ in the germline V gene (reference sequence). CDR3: CASSLDRDSYEQYV. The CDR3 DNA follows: TGTGCCAGCAGCTTAGACCGGGACAGCTACGAGCAGTACGTC.

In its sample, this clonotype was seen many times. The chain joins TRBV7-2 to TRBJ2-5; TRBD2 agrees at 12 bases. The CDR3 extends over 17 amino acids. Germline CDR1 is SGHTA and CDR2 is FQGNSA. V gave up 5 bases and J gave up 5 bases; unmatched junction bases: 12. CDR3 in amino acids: CASSNGTSGPLGETQYF. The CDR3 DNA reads TGTGCCAGCAGCAACGGGACTAGCGGGCCCCTCGGGGAGACCCAGTACTTC.

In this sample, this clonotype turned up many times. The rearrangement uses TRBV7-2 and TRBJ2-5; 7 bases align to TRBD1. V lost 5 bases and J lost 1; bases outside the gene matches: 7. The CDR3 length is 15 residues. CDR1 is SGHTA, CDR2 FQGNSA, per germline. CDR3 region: CASSPRRQGQETQYF. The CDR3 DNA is TGTGCCAGCAGCCCAAGACGACAGGGCCAAGAGACCCAGTACTTC.

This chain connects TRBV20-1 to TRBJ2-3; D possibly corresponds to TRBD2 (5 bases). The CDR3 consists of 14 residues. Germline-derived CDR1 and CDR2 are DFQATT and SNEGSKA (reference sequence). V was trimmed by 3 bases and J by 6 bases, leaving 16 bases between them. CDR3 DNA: TGCAGTGCTAGTCTGGGCATACCGGGGGATACGCAGTATTTT. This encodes CSASLGIPGDTQYF.

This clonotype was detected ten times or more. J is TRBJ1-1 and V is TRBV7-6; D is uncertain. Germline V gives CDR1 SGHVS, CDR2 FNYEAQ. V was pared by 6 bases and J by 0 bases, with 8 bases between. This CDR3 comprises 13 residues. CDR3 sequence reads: CASRRLMNTEAFF. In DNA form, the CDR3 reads TGTGCCAGCAGGCGGCTTATGAACACTGAAGCTTTCTTT.

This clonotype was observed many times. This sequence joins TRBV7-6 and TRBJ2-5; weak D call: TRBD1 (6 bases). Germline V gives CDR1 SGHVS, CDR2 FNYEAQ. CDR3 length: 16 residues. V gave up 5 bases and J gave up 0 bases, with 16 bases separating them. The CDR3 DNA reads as TGTGCCAGCAGCGATCGGGACAAGTGGAACCAAGAGACCCAGTACTTC. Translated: CASSDRDKWNQETQYF.

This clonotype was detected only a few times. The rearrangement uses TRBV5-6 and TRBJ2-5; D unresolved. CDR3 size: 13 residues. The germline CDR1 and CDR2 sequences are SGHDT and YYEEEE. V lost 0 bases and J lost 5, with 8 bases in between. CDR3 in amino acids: CASSLGRMETQYF. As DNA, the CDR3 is TGTGCCAGCAGCTTGGGTAGAATGGAGACCCAGTACTTC.

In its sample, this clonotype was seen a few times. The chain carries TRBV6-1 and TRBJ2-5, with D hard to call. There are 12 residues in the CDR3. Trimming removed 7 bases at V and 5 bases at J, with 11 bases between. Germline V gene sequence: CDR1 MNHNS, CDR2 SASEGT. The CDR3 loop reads CASKEGYETQYF. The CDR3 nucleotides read TGTGCCAGCAAGGAAGGGTATGAGACCCAGTACTTC.

The CDR3 DNA sequence: TGTGCCAGCAGAAGAGCAATTCGGGCGGAGAACACCGGGGAGCTGTTTTTT. Its translation: CASRRAIRAENTGELFF. The chain has TRBV7-9 and TRBJ2-2; D is unclear. The CDR3 spans 17 residues. The V gene lost 6 bases and the J gene lost 1 base, with 18 bases spanning the gap. Germline V lookup: CDR1 SEHNR, CDR2 FQNEAQ (reference sequence).

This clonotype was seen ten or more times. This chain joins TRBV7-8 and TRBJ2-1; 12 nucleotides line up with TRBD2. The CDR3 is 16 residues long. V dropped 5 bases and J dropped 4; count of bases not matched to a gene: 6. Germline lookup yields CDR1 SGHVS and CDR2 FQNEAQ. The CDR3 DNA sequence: TGTGCCAGCAGCGTAGGACTAGCGGGAAGATACAATGAGCAGTTCTTC. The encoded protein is CASSVGLAGRYNEQFF.

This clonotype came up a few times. CDR3 coding DNA: TGTGCCAGCAGTTTTAGTCCAGGGTGGACAGGGGCCAACGTCCTGACTTTC. Encoded protein: CASSFSPGWTGANVLTF. The V and J genes are TRBV12-3 or TRBV12-4 and TRBJ2-6; the D gene is possibly TRBD1 (5 bases). Trimming took off 3 bases at V and 4 bases at J, with 16 bases between the two ends. The CDR3 is made up of 17 amino acids.

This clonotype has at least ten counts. This chain's CDR3 is CASSLGIQGFADTQYF. CDR3 DNA sequence: TGTGCCAGCAGCTTAGGAATACAGGGGTTCGCAGATACGCAGTATTTT. The chain employs TRBV7-2 and TRBJ2-3, with 7 bases aligning to TRBD1. Germline loops: CDR1 SGHTA, CDR2 FQGNSA. After removal of 1 base from V and 4 bases from J, the junction contained 8 bases not matched to a gene. This CDR3 is built from 16 residues.

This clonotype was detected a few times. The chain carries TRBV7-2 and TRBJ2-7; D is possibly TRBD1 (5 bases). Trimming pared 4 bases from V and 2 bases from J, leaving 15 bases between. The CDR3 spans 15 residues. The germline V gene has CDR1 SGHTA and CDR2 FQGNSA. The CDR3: CASSSGSTVTYEQYF. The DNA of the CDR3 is TGTGCCAGCAGCTCCGGATCGACAGTTACCTACGAGCAGTACTTC. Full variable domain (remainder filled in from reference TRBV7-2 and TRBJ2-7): GAGVSQSPSNKVTEKGKDVELRCDPISGHTALYWYRQSLGQGLEFLIYFQGNSAPDKSGLPSDRFSAERTGGSVSTLTIQRTQQEDSAVYLCASSSGSTVTYEQYFGPGTRLTVT.

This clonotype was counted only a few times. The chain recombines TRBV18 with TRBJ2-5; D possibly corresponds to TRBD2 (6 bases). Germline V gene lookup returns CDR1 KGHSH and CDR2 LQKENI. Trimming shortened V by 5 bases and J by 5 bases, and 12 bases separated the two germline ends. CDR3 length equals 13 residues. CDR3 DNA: TGTGCCAGCTCAACCGCGGGATCCGAGACCCAGTACTTC. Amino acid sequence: CASSTAGSETQYF.

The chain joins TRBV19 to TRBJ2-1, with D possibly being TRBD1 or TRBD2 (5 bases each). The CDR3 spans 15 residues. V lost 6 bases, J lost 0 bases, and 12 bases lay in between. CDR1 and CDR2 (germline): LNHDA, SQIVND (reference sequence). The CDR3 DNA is TGTGCCAGTAGATCCAGGGACCGCTCCTACAATGAGCAGTTCTTC. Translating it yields CASRSRDRSYNEQFF.

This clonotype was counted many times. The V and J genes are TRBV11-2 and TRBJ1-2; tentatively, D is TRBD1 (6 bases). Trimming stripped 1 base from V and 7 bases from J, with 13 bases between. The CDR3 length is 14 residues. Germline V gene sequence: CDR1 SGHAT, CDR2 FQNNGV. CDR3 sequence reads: CASSLGQGRGGYTF. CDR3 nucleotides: TGTGCCAGCAGCTTAGGTCAGGGGAGAGGTGGCTACACCTTC.

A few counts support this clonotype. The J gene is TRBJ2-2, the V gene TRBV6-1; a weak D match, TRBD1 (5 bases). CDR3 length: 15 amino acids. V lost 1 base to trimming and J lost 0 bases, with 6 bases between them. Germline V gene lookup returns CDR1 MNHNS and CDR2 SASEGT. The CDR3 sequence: CASSEGQSNTGELFF. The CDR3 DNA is TGTGCCAGCAGTGAAGGACAGTCGAACACCGGGGAGCTGTTTTTT.

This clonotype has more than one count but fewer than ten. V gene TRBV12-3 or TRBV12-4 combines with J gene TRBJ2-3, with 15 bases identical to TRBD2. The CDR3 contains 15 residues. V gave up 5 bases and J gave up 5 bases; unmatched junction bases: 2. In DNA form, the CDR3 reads TGTGCCAGCAGTAGGGGACTAGCGGGAGGAGATACGCAGTATTTT. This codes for CASSRGLAGGDTQYF.

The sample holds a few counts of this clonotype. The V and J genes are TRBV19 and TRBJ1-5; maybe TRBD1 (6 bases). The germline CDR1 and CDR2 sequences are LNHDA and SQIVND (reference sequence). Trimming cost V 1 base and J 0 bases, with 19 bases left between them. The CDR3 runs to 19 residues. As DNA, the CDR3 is TGTGCCAGTAGTATAGTGGCACTTTGGGGGACATATAGCAATCAGCCCCAGCATTTT. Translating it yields CASSIVALWGTYSNQPQHF.

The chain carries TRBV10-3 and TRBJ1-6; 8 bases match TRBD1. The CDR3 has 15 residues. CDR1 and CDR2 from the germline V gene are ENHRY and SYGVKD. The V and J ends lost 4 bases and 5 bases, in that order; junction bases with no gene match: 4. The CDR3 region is CAISGDRMHNSPLHF. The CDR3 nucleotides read TGTGCCATCAGTGGGGACAGGATGCATAATTCACCCCTCCACTTT.

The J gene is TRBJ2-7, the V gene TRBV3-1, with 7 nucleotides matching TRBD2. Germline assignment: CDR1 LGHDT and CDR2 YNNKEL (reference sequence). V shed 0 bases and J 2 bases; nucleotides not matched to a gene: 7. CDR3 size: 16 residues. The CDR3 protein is CASSQDIGLGAYEQYF. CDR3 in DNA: TGTGCCAGCAGCCAAGATATCGGACTAGGGGCCTACGAGCAGTACTTC.